What follows are 10 T cell receptor beta chains derived from one specimen sequenced in a study of blood T cell repertoires in COVID-19. TCRdb's table, derived via immunoSEQ multiplex PCR, lists solely in-frame clones and lacks some. In the table there are roughly 280,000 clones, around 84% of which are singletons. The sample consisted of peripheral blood. These receptors were collected from a man aged 55 to 70 with acute or convalescent COVID-19.

The chain employs TRBV28 and TRBJ2-1; tentatively, D is TRBD2 (5 bases). CDR3 length: 15 residues. Germline V CDR1 and CDR2: MDHEN, SYDVKM. Trimming removed 7 bases from V and 1 base from J, with 14 bases in between. The CDR3 sequence: CASTGADESYNEQFF. DNA for the CDR3: TGTGCCAGCACCGGAGCGGATGAATCCTACAATGAGCAGTTCTTC. Supplemented by reference TRBV28 and TRBJ2-1, the full variable domain reads DVKVTQSSRYLVKRTGEKVFLECVQDMDHENMFWYRQDPGLGLRLIYFSYDVKMKEKGDIPEGYSVSREKKERFSLILESASTNQTSMYLCASTGADESYNEQFFGPGTRLTVL.

The chain employs TRBV6-5 and TRBJ1-5; a possible D gene is TRBD1 (5 bases). Germline CDR1 and CDR2: MNHEY and SVGAGI. V dropped 10 bases and J dropped 4 bases, with 14 bases sitting between them. The CDR3 spans 13 residues. The CDR3: CATDFRANQPQHF. CDR3 bases: TGTGCCACCGACTTCAGGGCAAATCAGCCCCAGCATTTT.

The genes are TRBV7-3 and TRBJ2-1; TRBD1 matches 8 bases. Trimming at V came to 1 base and at J to 5 bases, leaving 7 bases not matched to a gene. Germline V gene data show CDR1 as SGHTA and CDR2 as FQGTGA. The CDR3 is 16 residues long. CDR3 DNA sequence: TGTGCCAGCAGCTTAAGGGTACAGGGGGTCGACAATGAGCAGTTCTTC. Its protein product is CASSLRVQGVDNEQFF.

The rearrangement joins TRBV10-3 to TRBJ1-5; D perhaps matches TRBD1 (5 bases). The CDR3 extends over 16 amino acids. V was cut by 1 base and J by 5 bases, with 15 bases left in between. Germline-derived CDR1 and CDR2 are ENHRY and SYGVKD. This CDR3 is CAISELGGTGDQPQHF. The CDR3, as DNA: TGTGCCATCAGTGAGTTGGGGGGAACCGGCGATCAGCCCCAGCATTTT.

This rearrangement joins TRBV28 to TRBJ2-7, with TRBD2 matching over 7 bases. The CDR3 extends over 17 amino acids. The germline V gene encodes CDR1 MDHEN and CDR2 SYDVKM. The V gene end was trimmed by 6 bases and the J gene end by 3 bases; junction bases not matched to a gene: 17. Here the CDR3 reads CASSFLVEAGKGYEQYF. The CDR3 DNA reads TGTGCCAGCAGCTTCTTGGTAGAAGCGGGAAAGGGCTACGAGCAGTACTTC.

The chain carries TRBV7-3 and TRBJ2-2, with a possible D match to TRBD2 (6 bases). CDR1 SGHTA and CDR2 FQGTGA come from the germline V gene. Trimming pared 1 base from V and 6 bases from J, leaving 15 bases between. There are 16 residues in the CDR3. The chain's CDR3 is CASSLSRDGGAGELFF. The DNA of the CDR3 is TGTGCCAGCAGCTTAAGCAGGGACGGAGGGGCCGGGGAGCTGTTTTTT.

Written as DNA, the CDR3 is TGTGCCACCAGCAGAGTTAGCGGGAGCGTCTACGAGCAGTACTTC. Its translation is CATSRVSGSVYEQYF. The chain links TRBV15 to TRBJ2-7; TRBD2 matches 9 bases. The V gene end was trimmed by 1 base and the J gene end by 3 bases; junction bases not matched to a gene: 4. The CDR3 loop spans 15 amino acids. Germline V gene lookup returns CDR1 LNHNV and CDR2 YYDKDF (reference sequence).

The V call is TRBV14, the J call TRBJ2-2; 9 bases align to TRBD2. Germline CDR1 is SGHDN and CDR2 is FVKESK. The CDR3 is made up of 18 amino acids. Germline trimming cut 2 bases from V and 4 bases from J; bases unmatched to any gene: 11. CDR3 nucleotide sequence: TGTGCCAGCAGCCAATTGACTAGCGGTCTCTGGGGCACCGGGGAGCTGTTTTTT. This gives the protein CASSQLTSGLWGTGELFF.

This chain connects TRBV19 to TRBJ1-5, with D unresolved. This CDR3 is built from 14 residues. V was clipped by 2 bases and J by 7 bases, with 12 bases between them. CDR1 and CDR2 from the germline V gene are LNHDA and SQIVND (reference sequence). CDR3 DNA: TGTGCCAGTAGTATACCCGAGCGTATACAGCCCCAGCATTTT. Protein sequence: CASSIPERIQPQHF.

The V gene is TRBV3-1 (or the pseudogene TRBV3-2), the J gene TRBJ1-1; D uncertain. CDR1 is LGHDT and CDR2 is YNNKEL in the germline V gene (reference sequence). The CDR3 totals 14 residues. The V end was cut by 0 bases, the J end by 1 base, with 6 bases between. The CDR3 protein is CASSQESQNTEAFF. As DNA, the CDR3 is TGTGCCAGCAGCCAAGAAAGCCAGAACACTGAAGCTTTCTTT.